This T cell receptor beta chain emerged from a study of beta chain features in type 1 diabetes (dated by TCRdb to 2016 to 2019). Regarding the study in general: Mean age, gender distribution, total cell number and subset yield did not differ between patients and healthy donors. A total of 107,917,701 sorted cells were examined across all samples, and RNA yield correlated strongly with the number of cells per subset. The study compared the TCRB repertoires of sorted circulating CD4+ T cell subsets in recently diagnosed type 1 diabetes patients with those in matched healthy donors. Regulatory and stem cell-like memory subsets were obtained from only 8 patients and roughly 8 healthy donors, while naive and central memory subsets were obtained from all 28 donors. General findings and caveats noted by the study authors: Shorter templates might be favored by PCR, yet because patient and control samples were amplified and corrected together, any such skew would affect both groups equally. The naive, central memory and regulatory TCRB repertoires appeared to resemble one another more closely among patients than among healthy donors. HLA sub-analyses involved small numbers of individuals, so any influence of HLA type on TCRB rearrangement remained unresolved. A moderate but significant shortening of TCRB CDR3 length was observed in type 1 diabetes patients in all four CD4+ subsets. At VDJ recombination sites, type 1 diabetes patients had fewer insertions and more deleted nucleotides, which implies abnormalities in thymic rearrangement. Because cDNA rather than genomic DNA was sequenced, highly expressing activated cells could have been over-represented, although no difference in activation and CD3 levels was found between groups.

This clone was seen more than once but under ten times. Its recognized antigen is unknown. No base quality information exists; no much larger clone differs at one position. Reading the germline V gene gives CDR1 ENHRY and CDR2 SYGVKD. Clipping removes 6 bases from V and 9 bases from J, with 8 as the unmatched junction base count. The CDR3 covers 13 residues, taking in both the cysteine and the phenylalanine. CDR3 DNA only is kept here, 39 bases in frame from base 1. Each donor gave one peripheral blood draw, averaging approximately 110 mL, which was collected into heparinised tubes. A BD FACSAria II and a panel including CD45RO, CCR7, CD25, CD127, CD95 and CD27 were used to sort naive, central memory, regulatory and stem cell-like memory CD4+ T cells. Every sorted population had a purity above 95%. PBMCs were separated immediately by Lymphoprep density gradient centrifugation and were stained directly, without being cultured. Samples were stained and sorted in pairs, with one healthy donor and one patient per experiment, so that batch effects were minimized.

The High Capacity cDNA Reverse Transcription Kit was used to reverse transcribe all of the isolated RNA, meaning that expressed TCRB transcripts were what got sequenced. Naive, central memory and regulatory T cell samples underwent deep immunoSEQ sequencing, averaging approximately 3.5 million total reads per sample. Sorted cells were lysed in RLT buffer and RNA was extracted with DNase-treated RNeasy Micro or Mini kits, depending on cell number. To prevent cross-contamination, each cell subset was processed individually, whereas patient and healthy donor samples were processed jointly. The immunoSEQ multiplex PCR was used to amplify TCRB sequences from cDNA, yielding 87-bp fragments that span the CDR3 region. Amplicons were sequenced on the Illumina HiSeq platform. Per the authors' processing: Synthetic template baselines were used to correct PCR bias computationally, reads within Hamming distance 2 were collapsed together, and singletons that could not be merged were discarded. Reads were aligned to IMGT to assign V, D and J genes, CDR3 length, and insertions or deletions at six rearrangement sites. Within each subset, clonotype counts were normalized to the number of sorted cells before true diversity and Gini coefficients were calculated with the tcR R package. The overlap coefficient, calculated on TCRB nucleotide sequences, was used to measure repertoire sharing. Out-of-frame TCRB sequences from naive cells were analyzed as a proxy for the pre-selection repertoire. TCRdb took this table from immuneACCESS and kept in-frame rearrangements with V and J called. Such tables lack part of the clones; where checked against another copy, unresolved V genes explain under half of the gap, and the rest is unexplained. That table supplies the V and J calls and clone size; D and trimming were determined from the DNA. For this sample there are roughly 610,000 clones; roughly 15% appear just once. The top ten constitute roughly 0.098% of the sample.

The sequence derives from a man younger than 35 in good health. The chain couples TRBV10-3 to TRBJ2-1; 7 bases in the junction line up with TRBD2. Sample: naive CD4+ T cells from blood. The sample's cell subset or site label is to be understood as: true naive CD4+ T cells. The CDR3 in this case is CAISLVAGSEQFF. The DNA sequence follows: TGTGCCATCAGCCTGGTAGCGGGTAGTGAGCAGTTCTTC.